This entry is about one T cell receptor beta chain. The target antigen is unknown. The sampling schedule covered blood at baseline, cycle 4 day 1, and cycle 7 day 1. This CDR3 spans 14 amino acids. The V segment lost 5 bases and the J segment 8 bases; nucleotides outside the gene matches: 5. Per germline, CDR1 SGHRS and CDR2 YFSETQ. The sample belongs to a study of OX40 agonist ivuxolimab in advanced cancers. Study summary: Among those treated, three patients had partial responses, one with hepatocellular carcinoma and two with cutaneous melanoma. General study results and limits: Dose levels from 0.1 to 3.0 mg/kg saw CD4+ and CD8+ blood T cells expand clonally by week 6. Individuals who were partial responders at 0.1-3.0 mg/kg had clonal expansion that ranked among the lowest.

Profiled with immunoSEQ multiplex PCR; TCRdb holds only in-frame clones, not every one. The repertoire holds 66,000 or so clones, with about nine tenths as singletons. The receptor's source is an adult with an advanced solid tumor such as melanoma, head and neck, liver or kidney cancer. V gene TRBV5-1 combines with J gene TRBJ2-2, with 11 bases lining up with TRBD1. Material: CD4+ or CD8+ T cells sorted from blood, obtained in a trial of the OX40 agonist ivuxolimab. The CDR3 reads CASSTDRGQGELFF. The CDR3 nucleotides are TGCGCCAGCAGTACGGACAGGGGGCAAGGGGAGCTGTTTTTT.